These T cell receptor beta chains were read from a single sample in a study of beta chain features in type 1 diabetes. Sequencing used immunoSEQ multiplex PCR; TCRdb keeps in-frame clones, though not all of them. The sample yields around 650,000 clones, under 15% seen once. Material: naive CD4+ T cells from blood. These TCRs come from a man aged 25 to 40 with type 1 diabetes. Each CDR3 is given with its conserved first and last residue. The D gene is left open where the match is weak. The size of a clone is reported for some rows only, either as once, few or many, or as a class for expanded clones.

clone_size j_call v_call d_call cdr3_aa cdr3_nt
few TRBJ2-7 TRBV7-2 . CASRHPGFAYEQYF TGTGCCAGCAGACATCCAGGGTTCGCCTACGAGCAGTACTTC
few TRBJ2-3 TRBV7-2 . CASNPNLGDYTQYF TGTGCCAGCAACCCCAATCTAGGGGATTATACGCAGTATTTT
few TRBJ1-2 TRBV6-6 . CASSYGGEGDYGYTF TGTGCCAGCAGTTACGGCGGGGAGGGCGACTATGGCTACACCTTC
. TRBJ2-7 TRBV10-3 . CAISGPNEQYF TGTGCCATCAGTGGACCTAACGAGCAGTACTTC
. TRBJ1-2 TRBV5-1 . CASSLAPGVDGYTF TGCGCCAGCAGCTTGGCCCCAGGGGTTGATGGCTACACCTTC
. TRBJ2-5 TRBV7-2 . CASSFNRAQETQYF TGTGCCAGCAGCTTTAACAGGGCCCAAGAGACCCAGTACTTC
. TRBJ2-2 TRBV4-3 TRBD1 CASGCGTGVSGSGELFF TGCGCCAGCGGCTGCGGGACAGGGGTCTCAGGGTCCGGGGAGCTGTTTTTT
. TRBJ1-2 TRBV4-1 . CASSLSYAQGTLNYGYTF TGCGCCAGCAGCCTCAGTTACGCTCAGGGCACCCTCAACTATGGCTACACCTTC
. TRBJ1-5 TRBV7-2 . CASSQGRINQPQHF TGTGCCAGCAGCCAAGGTAGGATCAATCAGCCCCAGCATTTT
. TRBJ1-2 TRBV28 TRBD1 CASSHRGGYTF TGTGCCAGCAGTCACAGGGGAGGCTACACCTTC
few TRBJ2-2 TRBV9 . CASSVATSGDSTGELFF TGTGCCAGCAGCGTAGCTACGTCAGGGGATAGCACCGGGGAGCTGTTTTTT
few TRBJ1-1 TRBV19 TRBD1 CATDRGWGTEAFF TGTGCCACGGACAGGGGATGGGGCACTGAAGCTTTCTTT
. TRBJ1-3 TRBV11-2 . CASSTFSGNTIYF TGTGCCAGCAGCACCTTCTCTGGAAACACCATATATTTT
few TRBJ1-5 TRBV18 . CASSPQRGSSNQPQHF TGTGCCAGCTCACCACAAAGGGGTTCTAGCAATCAGCCCCAGCATTTT
. TRBJ1-1 TRBV6-6 . CASSYSPSGLLTEAFF TGTGCCAGCAGTTACTCACCTTCAGGGCTCCTCACTGAAGCTTTCTTT
few TRBJ2-5 TRBV25-1 . CASSEASPGTQYF TGTGCCAGCAGTGAGGCTTCCCCCGGGACCCAGTACTTC
few TRBJ1-5 TRBV28 TRBD1 CASSGGQEGSQPQHF TGTGCCAGCAGTGGCGGACAGGAAGGCAGTCAGCCCCAGCATTTT
few TRBJ1-6 TRBV6-5 . CASSYIWSISLSALHF TGTGCCAGCAGTTACATTTGGAGCATCAGCCTTTCGGCCCTCCACTTT
. TRBJ2-4 TRBV11-3 . CASSLAQNIQYF TGTGCCAGCAGCTTAGCCCAAAACATTCAGTACTTC
few TRBJ1-1 TRBV25-1 TRBD1 CARGQGPSDTEAFF TGTGCCAGGGGACAGGGCCCTTCGGACACTGAAGCTTTCTTT
. TRBJ2-7 TRBV7-6 . CASSLVGGEINEQYF TGTGCCAGCAGCTTAGTAGGAGGGGAAATCAACGAGCAGTACTTC
. TRBJ2-7 TRBV25-1 . CASSESQGFYEQYF TGTGCCAGCAGTGAATCACAGGGATTCTACGAGCAGTACTTC
few TRBJ2-2 TRBV4-1 TRBD2 CASSQVYLAVSTGELFF TGCGCCAGCAGCCAAGTATACCTAGCGGTTAGCACCGGGGAGCTGTTTTTT
. TRBJ2-4 TRBV7-2 . CASSLYISPLTSDIQYF TGTGCCAGCAGCTTGTACATCTCTCCGTTAACCTCGGACATTCAGTACTTC
. TRBJ1-2 TRBV19 . CASSIGGTYGYTF TGTGCCAGTAGTATCGGGGGTACCTATGGCTACACCTTC
few TRBJ2-1 TRBV19 . CASSSALPQPGEQFF TGTGCCAGTAGTAGTGCCCTCCCCCAACCTGGTGAGCAGTTCTTC
few TRBJ1-1 TRBV9 . CASSVLTGMNTEAFF TGTGCCAGCAGCGTACTCACAGGGATGAACACTGAAGCTTTCTTT
. TRBJ2-5 TRBV10-3 TRBD2 CAISESGGRLETQYF TGTGCCATCAGTGAGAGCGGGGGAAGGTTGGAGACCCAGTACTTC
few TRBJ1-5 TRBV7-2 . CASSLARSNQPQHF TGTGCCAGCAGCTTAGCACGGAGCAATCAGCCCCAGCATTTT
few TRBJ1-4 TRBV7-2 TRBD1 CASSLGTGGGEKLFF TGTGCCAGCAGCCTTGGGACAGGGGGAGGGGAAAAACTGTTTTTT
. TRBJ2-1 TRBV19 . CASSTRSPFIEQFF TGTGCCAGTAGTACCCGGTCGCCCTTTATTGAGCAGTTCTTC
. TRBJ2-7 TRBV29-1 . CSVGGSGSYEQYF TGCAGCGTCGGGGGATCGGGCTCCTACGAGCAGTACTTC
. TRBJ2-3 TRBV29-1 TRBD1 CSEGQSTDTQYF TGCAGCGAGGGACAGAGCACAGATACGCAGTATTTT
. TRBJ2-7 TRBV5-6 TRBD1 CASSSLTTGGGEQYF TGTGCCAGCAGCTCACTGACGACAGGGGGCGGCGAGCAGTACTTC
. TRBJ2-1 TRBV9 . CASSVMGGVYNEQFF TGTGCCAGCAGCGTAATGGGCGGAGTCTACAATGAGCAGTTCTTC
few TRBJ2-1 TRBV6-5 . CASSQYNEQFF TGTGCCAGCAGCCAATACAATGAGCAGTTCTTC
few TRBJ1-5 TRBV29-1 . CSVGHGDSNQPQHF TGCAGCGTTGGACACGGTGATAGCAATCAGCCCCAGCATTTT
. TRBJ2-3 TRBV18 TRBD2 CASSLAGGLDTQYF TGTGCCAGCTCACTAGCGGGGGGCCTAGATACGCAGTATTTT
. TRBJ2-2 TRBV30 . CAWSTLGRDTGELFF TGTGCCTGGAGTACCCTCGGTCGGGACACCGGGGAGCTGTTTTTT
few TRBJ1-3 TRBV4-3 . CASSQDSSWDSGNTIYF TGCGCCAGCAGCCAGGACTCCTCGTGGGACTCTGGAAACACCATATATTTT
. TRBJ1-4 TRBV28 . CASSPNIGGVSEKLFF TGTGCCAGCAGCCCCAATATCGGGGGGGTCAGTGAAAAACTGTTTTTT
. TRBJ1-3 TRBV18 TRBD1 CASSDSTGSSGNTIYF TGTGCCAGCTCAGACTCGACAGGGTCTTCTGGAAACACCATATATTTT
. TRBJ1-3 TRBV19 . CASSPVRGNTIYF TGTGCCAGTAGTCCTGTTCGAGGGAACACCATATATTTT
. TRBJ2-7 TRBV6-5 . CASRDRSYEQYF TGTGCCAGCAGGGACCGCTCCTACGAGCAGTACTTC
few TRBJ1-1 TRBV9 . CASGLTVNTEAFF TGTGCCAGCGGGCTCACAGTGAACACTGAAGCTTTCTTT
. TRBJ1-5 TRBV6-6 . CASLAGPSNQPQHF TGTGCCAGCTTGGCAGGGCCTAGCAATCAGCCCCAGCATTTT
few TRBJ2-2 TRBV4-3 TRBD2 CASSPQSTSGAGELFF TGCGCCAGCAGCCCCCAATCGACTAGCGGGGCCGGGGAGCTGTTTTTT
. TRBJ1-4 TRBV4-3 TRBD1 CASSPGTGGPANEKLFF TGCGCCAGCAGCCCCGGGACAGGGGGACCGGCTAATGAAAAACTGTTTTTT
few TRBJ2-7 TRBV7-9 . CASSLGGTSSYEQYF TGTGCCAGCAGCTTAGGCGGGACATCCTCCTACGAGCAGTACTTC
few TRBJ2-1 TRBV12-5 TRBD1 CASGWASGGSEQFF TGTGCTAGTGGTTGGGCCTCAGGGGGCAGCGAGCAGTTCTTC
. TRBJ1-2 TRBV18 . CASLTDSSYGYTF TGTGCCAGTCTCACGGACAGCTCCTATGGCTACACCTTC
. TRBJ2-3 TRBV29-1 . CSVETQGGRARQYF TGCAGCGTTGAAACTCAGGGGGGCAGGGCCCGTCAGTATTTT
. TRBJ1-2 TRBV14 . CASSPLYLSGYTF TGTGCCAGCAGCCCGCTGTATTTAAGTGGCTACACCTTC
. TRBJ2-2 TRBV7-2 . CASRTQTLNTGELFF TGTGCCAGCAGGACCCAAACCCTGAACACCGGGGAGCTGTTTTTT
. TRBJ1-5 TRBV11-2 . CASSFGGEQPQHF TGTGCCAGCAGCTTCGGGGGCGAGCAGCCCCAGCATTTT
few TRBJ1-3 TRBV9 . CASSVGLQNRNTIYF TGTGCCAGCAGCGTAGGCTTACAGAATAGAAACACCATATATTTT
. TRBJ1-1 TRBV11-3 TRBD1 CASSNPTGRNTEAFF TGTGCCAGCAGCAATCCGACAGGGCGGAACACTGAAGCTTTCTTT
. TRBJ2-2 TRBV9 . CASSVEEAGNTGELFF TGTGCCAGCAGCGTAGAAGAGGCAGGGAACACCGGGGAGCTGTTTTTT